These 3 T cell receptor beta chains were all obtained from the same sample, sequenced in a study of blood T cell repertoires in COVID-19. The protocol was immunoSEQ multiplex PCR, while the TCRdb copy is restricted to in-frame clones and leaves out a portion. The sample lists about 97,000 clones, 75% to 90% occurring once. Sample: peripheral blood. Receptors originate from a human donor in a cohort sampled during active COVID-19.

Here the CDR3 reads CASSPPGVRGPEKLFF. In DNA, the CDR3 is TGTGCCAGCTCACCGCCCGGGGTCAGGGGGCCTGAAAAACTGTTTTTT. The gene calls are TRBV18 and TRBJ1-4; 8 nucleotides align to TRBD1. The CDR3 consists of 16 residues. J lost 7 bases, V lost 3 bases, and 10 bases had no gene match. In germline, CDR1 is KGHSH, CDR2 LQKENI.

This clone was picked up one time. The chain is built from TRBV7-8 and TRBJ2-1; 12 bases line up with TRBD2. The CDR3 is 15 amino acids. The V gene end was trimmed by 3 bases and the J gene end by 12 bases; junction bases not matched to a gene: 9. Germline V CDR1 and CDR2: SGHVS, FQNEAQ. In DNA form, the CDR3 reads TGTGCCAGCAGCTTCGGACTAGCGGGACCGGCGGGGCAGTTCTTC. It is translated as CASSFGLAGPAGQFF.

This clone was found once. This chain links TRBV5-1 with TRBJ2-7; TRBD1 aligns across 9 bases. V lost 4 bases and J lost 7; bases outside the gene matches: 6. The CDR3 is 13 residues long. Germline V gene data show CDR1 as SGHRS and CDR2 as YFSETQ. CDR3 DNA: TGCGCCAGCAGCAGGGGACAGGGTGGTGAGCAGTACTTC. Its protein is CASSRGQGGEQYF.